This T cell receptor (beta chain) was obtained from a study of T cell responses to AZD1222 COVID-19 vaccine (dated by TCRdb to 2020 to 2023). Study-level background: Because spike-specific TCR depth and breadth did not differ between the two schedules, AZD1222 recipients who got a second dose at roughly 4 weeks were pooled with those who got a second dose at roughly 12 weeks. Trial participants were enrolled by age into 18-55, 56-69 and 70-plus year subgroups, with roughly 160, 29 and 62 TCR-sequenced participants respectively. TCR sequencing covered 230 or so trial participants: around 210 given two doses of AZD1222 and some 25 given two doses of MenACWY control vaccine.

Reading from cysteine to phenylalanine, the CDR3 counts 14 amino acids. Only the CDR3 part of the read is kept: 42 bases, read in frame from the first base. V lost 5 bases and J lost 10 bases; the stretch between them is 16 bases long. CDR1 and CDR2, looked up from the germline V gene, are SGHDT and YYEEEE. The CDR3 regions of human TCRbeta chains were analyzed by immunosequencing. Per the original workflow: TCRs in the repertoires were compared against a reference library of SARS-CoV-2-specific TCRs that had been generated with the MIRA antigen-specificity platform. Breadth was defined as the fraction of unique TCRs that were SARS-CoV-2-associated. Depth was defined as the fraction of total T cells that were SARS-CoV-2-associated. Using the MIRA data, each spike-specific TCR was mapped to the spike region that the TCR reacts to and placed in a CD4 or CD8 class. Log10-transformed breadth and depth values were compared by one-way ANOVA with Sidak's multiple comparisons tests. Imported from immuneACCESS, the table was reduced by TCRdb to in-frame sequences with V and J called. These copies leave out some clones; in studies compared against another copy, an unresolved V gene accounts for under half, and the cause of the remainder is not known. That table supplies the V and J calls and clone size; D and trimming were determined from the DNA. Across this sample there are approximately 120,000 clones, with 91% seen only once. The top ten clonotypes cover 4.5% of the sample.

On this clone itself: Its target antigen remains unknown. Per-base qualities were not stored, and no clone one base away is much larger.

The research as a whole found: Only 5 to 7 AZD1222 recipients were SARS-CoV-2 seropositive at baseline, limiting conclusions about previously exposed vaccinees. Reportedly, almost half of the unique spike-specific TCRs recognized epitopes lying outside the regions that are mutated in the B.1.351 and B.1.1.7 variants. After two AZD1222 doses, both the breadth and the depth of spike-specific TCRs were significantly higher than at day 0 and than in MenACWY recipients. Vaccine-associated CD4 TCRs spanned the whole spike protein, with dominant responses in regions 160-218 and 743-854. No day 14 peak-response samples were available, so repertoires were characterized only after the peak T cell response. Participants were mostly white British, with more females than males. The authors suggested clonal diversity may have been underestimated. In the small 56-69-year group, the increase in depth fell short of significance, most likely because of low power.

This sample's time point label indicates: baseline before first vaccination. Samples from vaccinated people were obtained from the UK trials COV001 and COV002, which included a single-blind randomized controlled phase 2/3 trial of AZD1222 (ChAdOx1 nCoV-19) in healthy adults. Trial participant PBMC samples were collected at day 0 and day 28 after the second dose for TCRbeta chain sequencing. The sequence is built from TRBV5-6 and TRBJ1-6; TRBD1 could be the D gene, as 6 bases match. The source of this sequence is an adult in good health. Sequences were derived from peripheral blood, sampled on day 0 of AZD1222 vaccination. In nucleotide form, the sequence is TGTGCCAGCAGTACGATGGGGGGGCGGTCACCCCTCCACTTT. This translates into CASSTMGGRSPLHF.